The entry below describes one T cell receptor (beta chain). The data derive from a study of T cell changes during pregnancy in multiple sclerosis. Profiled with immunoSEQ multiplex PCR; TCRdb holds only in-frame clones, not every one. The table shows about 83,000 clones, with around 93% occurring only once. The TCR comes from a female donor in good health, serving as a control in a pregnancy study. Some clones in this sample may be carry-over from other donors' samples. The sample consisted of PBMCs, taken in the first trimester of pregnancy.

CDR3 bases: TGTGCCAGCAGCATTACACCAGGGGGCAATCAGCCCCAGCATTTT. Amino acid sequence: CASSITPGGNQPQHF. The rearrangement links TRBV5-4 to TRBJ1-5; D is perhaps TRBD1 (6 bases). The CDR3 spans 15 residues. V was pared by 4 bases and J by 2 bases, with 13 bases between. From germline, CDR1 is SGHNT and CDR2 YYREEE (reference sequence).